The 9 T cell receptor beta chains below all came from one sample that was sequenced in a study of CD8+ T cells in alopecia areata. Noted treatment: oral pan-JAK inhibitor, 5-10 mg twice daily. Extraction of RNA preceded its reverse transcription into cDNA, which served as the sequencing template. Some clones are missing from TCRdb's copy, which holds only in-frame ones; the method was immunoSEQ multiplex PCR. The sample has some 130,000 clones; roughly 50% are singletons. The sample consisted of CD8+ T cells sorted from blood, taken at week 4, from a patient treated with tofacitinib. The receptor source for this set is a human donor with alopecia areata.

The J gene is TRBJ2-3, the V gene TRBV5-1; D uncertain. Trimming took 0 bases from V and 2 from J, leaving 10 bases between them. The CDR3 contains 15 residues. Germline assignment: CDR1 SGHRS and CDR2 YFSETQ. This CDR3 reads CASSLERQFTDTQYF. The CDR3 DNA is TGCGCCAGCAGCTTGGAGAGGCAGTTCACAGATACGCAGTATTTT.

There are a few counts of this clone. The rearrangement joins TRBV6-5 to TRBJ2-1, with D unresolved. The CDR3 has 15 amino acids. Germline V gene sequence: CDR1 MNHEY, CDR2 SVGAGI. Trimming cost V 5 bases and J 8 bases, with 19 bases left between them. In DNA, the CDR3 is TGTGCCAGCAGTAAAAAAGGTATTCGACGCGATGAGCAGTTCTTC. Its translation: CASSKKGIRRDEQFF.

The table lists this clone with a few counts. The DNA for the CDR3 is TGCGCCAGCAGCTTGGGTCCGCCTAGCTCCTACAATGAGCAGTTCTTC. This gives the protein CASSLGPPSSYNEQFF. V usage is TRBV5-1 and J usage is TRBJ2-1; D remains unclear. This CDR3 is 16 amino acids long. Trimming pared 0 bases from V and 0 bases from J, leaving 10 bases between. The germline V gene encodes CDR1 SGHRS and CDR2 YFSETQ.

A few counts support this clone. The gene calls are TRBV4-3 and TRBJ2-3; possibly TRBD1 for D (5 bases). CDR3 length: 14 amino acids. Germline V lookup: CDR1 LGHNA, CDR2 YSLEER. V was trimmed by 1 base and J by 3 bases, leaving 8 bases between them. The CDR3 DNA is TGCGCCAGCAGCCAAGCAGGGAAAACAGATACGCAGTATTTT. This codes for CASSQAGKTDTQYF.

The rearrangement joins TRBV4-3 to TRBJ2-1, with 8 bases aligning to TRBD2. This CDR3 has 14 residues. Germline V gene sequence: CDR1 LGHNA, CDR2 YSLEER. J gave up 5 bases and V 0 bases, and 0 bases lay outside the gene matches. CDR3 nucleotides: TGCGCCAGCAGCCAAGAGGGACTAGACAATGAGCAGTTCTTC. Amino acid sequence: CASSQEGLDNEQFF.

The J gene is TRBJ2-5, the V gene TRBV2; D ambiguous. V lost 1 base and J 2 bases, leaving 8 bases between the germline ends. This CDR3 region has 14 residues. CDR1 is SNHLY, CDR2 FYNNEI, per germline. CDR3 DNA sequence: TGTGCCAGCAGTGAAGTTGGCAAACAAGAGACCCAGTACTTC. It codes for CASSEVGKQETQYF.

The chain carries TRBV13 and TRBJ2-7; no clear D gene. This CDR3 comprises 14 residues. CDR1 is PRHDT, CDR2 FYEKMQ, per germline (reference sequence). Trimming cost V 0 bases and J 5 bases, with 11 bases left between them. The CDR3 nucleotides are TGTGCCAGCAGCTTAGGTTCATCACTGAACGAGCAGTACTTC. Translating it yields CASSLGSSLNEQYF.

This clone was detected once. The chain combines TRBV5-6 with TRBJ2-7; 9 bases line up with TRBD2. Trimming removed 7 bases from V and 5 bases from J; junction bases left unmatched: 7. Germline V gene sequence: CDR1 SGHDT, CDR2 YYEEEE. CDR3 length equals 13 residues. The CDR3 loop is CASGGGRAHEQYF. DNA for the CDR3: TGTGCCAGCGGGGGCGGGAGGGCCCACGAGCAGTACTTC.

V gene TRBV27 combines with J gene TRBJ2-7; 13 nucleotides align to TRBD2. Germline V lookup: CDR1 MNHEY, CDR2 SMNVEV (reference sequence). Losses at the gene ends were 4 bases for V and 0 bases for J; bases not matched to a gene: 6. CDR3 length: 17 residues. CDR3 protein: CASSSRTSGGLSYEQYF. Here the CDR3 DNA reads TGTGCCAGCAGTTCGCGGACTAGCGGGGGACTCTCCTACGAGCAGTACTTC.